This T cell receptor beta chain was recovered during a study of Tregs in tolerant kidney transplant recipients. Overall study findings and caveats: Expanding Tregs on activated donor B cells appeared to best identify donor-specific TCRbeta clones.

This CDR3 has 13 residues. Trimming removed 3 bases from V and 1 base from J, with 9 bases in between. Germline V lookup: CDR1 DFQATT, CDR2 SNEGSKA (reference sequence). On this clone: Its target is unknown. The read falls 3 residues short of the CDR3 end, and the missing part is taken from the germline J gene.

Using immunoSEQ multiplex PCR, the repertoire was profiled, and TCRdb retains in-frame clones only, with some absent. This sample contains roughly 48,000 clones. Sequenced here: CD4+ T cells from blood, sampled before the transplant. The rearrangement links TRBV20-1 to TRBJ2-5; TRBD2 might be the D (5 bases). This clonotype was obtained from a human donor who received a combined kidney and bone marrow transplant. The CDR3 reads CSASSSPQETQYF. Partial CDR3 DNA: TGCAGTGCTAGCTCTAGCCCCCAAGAGACC.